These T cell receptor beta chains were read from a single sample in a study of T-cell reconstitution after alpha-beta-depleted transplantation in children. One entry per CDR3 protein results from TCRdb running MiXCR on the PCR reads. The sample yields about 290,000 distinct CDR3 sequences, just over 7.5% seen once. The source material was peripheral blood, sampled 360 days after TCRalphabeta/CD19-depleted stem cell transplant. Every receptor here comes from a female patient younger than 10 who had a stem cell transplant for Fanconi anemia, so the T cells may come from the graft donor. CDR3s leave out the opening cysteine and the closing phenylalanine or tryptophan. Fields, in order: CDR3 protein, D gene, CDR3 length, V gene, J gene. The D gene is left open where the match is weak.

cdr3_aa: SASRGGTYGYT
d_call: .
cdr3_length: 11
v_call: TRBV20-1
j_call: TRBJ1-2

cdr3_aa: AWSVAGAGTDTQY
d_call: .
cdr3_length: 13
v_call: TRBV30
j_call: TRBJ2-3

cdr3_aa: SVVSDGTDTQY
d_call: .
cdr3_length: 11
v_call: TRBV29-1
j_call: TRBJ2-3

cdr3_aa: ASRLLAGRNEQF
d_call: TRBD2
cdr3_length: 12
v_call: TRBV6-2/TRBV6-3
j_call: TRBJ2-1

cdr3_aa: ASSDDPDRGNQPQH
d_call: TRBD1
cdr3_length: 14
v_call: TRBV6-4
j_call: TRBJ1-5

cdr3_aa: ASSRMSGTGKTDTQY
d_call: TRBD1
cdr3_length: 15
v_call: TRBV7-6
j_call: TRBJ2-3

cdr3_aa: ASSQPGQGWGYGYT
d_call: TRBD1
cdr3_length: 14
v_call: TRBV6-1
j_call: TRBJ1-2

cdr3_aa: ASSRTGQSYNEQF
d_call: .
cdr3_length: 13
v_call: TRBV12-3/TRBV12-4
j_call: TRBJ2-1

cdr3_aa: ASSGTAGWEQF
d_call: .
cdr3_length: 11
v_call: TRBV13
j_call: TRBJ2-1

cdr3_aa: ASSHDTSGRETQY
d_call: TRBD2
cdr3_length: 13
v_call: TRBV4-2
j_call: TRBJ2-5

cdr3_aa: ASRQTGVTEAF
d_call: TRBD1
cdr3_length: 11
v_call: TRBV12-3/TRBV12-4
j_call: TRBJ1-1

cdr3_aa: ASIMTGVNSPLH
d_call: TRBD1
cdr3_length: 12
v_call: TRBV13
j_call: TRBJ1-6

cdr3_aa: ASSAINRVHGELF
d_call: .
cdr3_length: 13
v_call: TRBV5-1
j_call: TRBJ2-2

cdr3_aa: SVADRVGEKLF
d_call: TRBD1
cdr3_length: 11
v_call: TRBV29-1
j_call: TRBJ1-4

cdr3_aa: ASSPLAGVIDTQY
d_call: TRBD2
cdr3_length: 13
v_call: TRBV25-1
j_call: TRBJ2-3

cdr3_aa: ASSQELGGATNIRAEAF
d_call: .
cdr3_length: 17
v_call: TRBV4-2
j_call: TRBJ1-1

cdr3_aa: AISPDGFSGNTIY
d_call: .
cdr3_length: 13
v_call: TRBV10-3
j_call: TRBJ1-3

cdr3_aa: ASSVATGFAEAF
d_call: .
cdr3_length: 12
v_call: TRBV9
j_call: TRBJ1-1

cdr3_aa: ASSLMASDLRTDTQY
d_call: .
cdr3_length: 15
v_call: TRBV5-5
j_call: TRBJ2-3

cdr3_aa: ATSKMRGGSYEQY
d_call: .
cdr3_length: 13
v_call: TRBV15
j_call: TRBJ2-7

cdr3_aa: ASSHFRDKDTGELF
d_call: .
cdr3_length: 14
v_call: TRBV3-1
j_call: TRBJ2-2

cdr3_aa: ASSARQGADTQY
d_call: TRBD1
cdr3_length: 12
v_call: TRBV2
j_call: TRBJ2-3

cdr3_aa: SAYAMGGVYNEQF
d_call: .
cdr3_length: 13
v_call: TRBV20-1
j_call: TRBJ2-1

cdr3_aa: ASSGGWGEAF
d_call: .
cdr3_length: 10
v_call: TRBV28
j_call: TRBJ1-1

cdr3_aa: ASSLDNTGELF
d_call: .
cdr3_length: 11
v_call: TRBV5-1
j_call: TRBJ2-2

cdr3_aa: ASSLTHPGSSYNSPLH
d_call: .
cdr3_length: 16
v_call: TRBV5-1
j_call: TRBJ1-6

cdr3_aa: ASSQLVLPNQETQY
d_call: .
cdr3_length: 14
v_call: TRBV28
j_call: TRBJ2-5

cdr3_aa: ASSQMTGGPYEAF
d_call: TRBD1
cdr3_length: 13
v_call: TRBV7-8
j_call: TRBJ1-1

cdr3_aa: ASYSQEGAEAF
d_call: .
cdr3_length: 11
v_call: TRBV12-3/TRBV12-4
j_call: TRBJ1-1

cdr3_aa: ASSYLLRTGGGTDTQY
d_call: TRBD1
cdr3_length: 16
v_call: TRBV6-5
j_call: TRBJ2-3

cdr3_aa: ASSERVSDRDSGANVLT
d_call: TRBD1
cdr3_length: 17
v_call: TRBV25-1
j_call: TRBJ2-6

cdr3_aa: AWSADYDTQY
d_call: .
cdr3_length: 10
v_call: TRBV30
j_call: TRBJ2-3

cdr3_aa: SVGADNQPQH
d_call: .
cdr3_length: 10
v_call: TRBV29-1
j_call: TRBJ1-5

cdr3_aa: ASSPGRGGINSPLH
d_call: TRBD1
cdr3_length: 14
v_call: TRBV18
j_call: TRBJ1-6

cdr3_aa: TSSLTSGGSTDTQY
d_call: TRBD2
cdr3_length: 14
v_call: TRBV12-3/TRBV12-4
j_call: TRBJ2-3

cdr3_aa: ASSLVALARYNEQF
d_call: .
cdr3_length: 14
v_call: TRBV7-9
j_call: TRBJ2-1

cdr3_aa: ASTPGEYTGELF
d_call: .
cdr3_length: 12
v_call: TRBV6-1
j_call: TRBJ2-2

cdr3_aa: SARTFSRETQY
d_call: .
cdr3_length: 11
v_call: TRBV20-1
j_call: TRBJ2-5

cdr3_aa: ASGGTGPENTEAF
d_call: TRBD1
cdr3_length: 13
v_call: TRBV18
j_call: TRBJ1-1

cdr3_aa: SAAGRKNTEAF
d_call: .
cdr3_length: 11
v_call: TRBV20-1
j_call: TRBJ1-1

cdr3_aa: ASSTGTGVDTQY
d_call: TRBD1
cdr3_length: 12
v_call: TRBV5-5
j_call: TRBJ2-3

cdr3_aa: ATSRGEVLLETQY
d_call: .
cdr3_length: 13
v_call: TRBV15
j_call: TRBJ2-5

cdr3_aa: ASSYTSGGVNEQF
d_call: TRBD2
cdr3_length: 13
v_call: TRBV11-2
j_call: TRBJ2-1